This T cell receptor (beta chain) was sequenced for a study of shared clonotypes between healthy human individuals. Details on this clone: Its antigen is unidentified.

The protocol was immunoSEQ multiplex PCR, while the TCRdb copy is restricted to in-frame clones and leaves out a portion. The sample includes 750,000 to 1,000,000 clones, more than 85% of them seen just once. As defined, naive CD8 cells were CD45RO-negative and positively selected for CCR7, with terminally differentiated effector memory CD45RA+ cells excluded. Caucasian adults living in Nashville, Tennessee, provided all samples. General study findings and limits: Only blood underwent sampling, and tissue repertoires likely differ.

Germline CDR1 SGHVS, CDR2 FNYEAQ. V lost 1 base and J 0 bases, leaving 15 bases between the germline ends. This CDR3 spans 18 amino acids. This chain joins TRBV7-6 and TRBJ2-2; D perhaps matches TRBD2 (5 bases). The origin of this receptor is a man younger than 40 in good health. Sample: naive CD8+ T cells sorted from blood. The CDR3: CASSLVSGLKTNTGELFF. DNA for the CDR3: TGTGCCAGCAGCTTAGTAAGCGGACTCAAGACGAACACCGGGGAGCTGTTTTTT.